The T cell receptor beta chain under discussion was sequenced for a study of blood T cells in healthy people across ages. Trimming took 2 bases from V and 0 from J; bases not matched to a gene: 9. The CDR3 totals 19 residues. In germline, CDR1 is SGHDT, CDR2 YYEEEE. The second PCR ran about 7 to 12 cycles with a sample-barcoded 5' primer and J-beta primers. Tagging of each cDNA molecule was performed by a template-switch adaptor with 12 random nucleotides. Using its own MiXCR run on the 5' RACE reads, TCRdb lists one record per CDR3 protein. The sample lists hundreds of thousands of distinct CDR3 sequences, about 54% occurring once.

The clonotype comes from a man between 60 and 75 years old in good health. Sequences were obtained from blood. V usage is TRBV5-6 and J usage is TRBJ2-6, with TRBD1 matching over 9 bases. The CDR3 spells CASSFQWTGAVSGANVLTF. CDR3 coding DNA: TGTGCCAGCAGCTTCCAATGGACAGGGGCCGTCTCTGGGGCCAACGTCCTGACTTTC. Combining the CDR3 with reference TRBV5-6 and TRBJ2-6 gives the whole variable domain DAGVTQSPTHLIKTRGQQVTLRCSPKSGHDTVSWYQQALGQGPQFIFQYYEEEERQRGNFPDRFSGHQFPNYSSELNVNALLLGDSALYLCASSFQWTGAVSGANVLTFGAGSRLTVL.